The next 10 T cell receptor beta chains were all read from a single sample in a study of blood T cells in healthy people across ages. The authors ran a second PCR of about 6 to 11 cycles using a sample-barcoded 5' primer and a J-beta primer mix. A single record per CDR3 protein comes from TCRdb applying MiXCR to the 5' RACE reads. Among some 760,000 distinct CDR3 sequences, about 25% were seen once, and the ten largest hold more than 8.5%. The sample was also reused in another study, on T cells of mothers and their children.

The sample consisted of blood. These receptors came from a boy under 18 in good health.

This clonotype was counted between two and nine times. The chain links TRBV7-9 to TRBJ2-1; D is unresolved. Germline V gives CDR1 SEHNR, CDR2 FQNEAQ (reference sequence). V was trimmed by 4 bases and J by 2 bases, leaving 12 bases between them. The CDR3 is 15 amino acids. The CDR3: CASSYVPGPYNEQFF. The CDR3 DNA is TGTGCCAGCAGCTACGTTCCGGGCCCCTACAATGAGCAGTTCTTC.

V gene TRBV7-9 combines with J gene TRBJ2-1; the D gene is possibly TRBD2 (6 bases). With the DNA end fitting TRBJ2-7 better, the J assignment may be wrong. Germline CDR1 and CDR2: SEHNR and FQNEAQ (reference sequence). The CDR3 has 16 amino acids. The CDR3 DNA follows: TGTGCCAGCAGCCCTGACCGGGACTCCGGACCCTACGAGCAGTACTTC. Protein sequence: CASSPDRDSGPYEQYF.

This clonotype was observed a handful of times. This sequence joins TRBV27 and TRBJ2-7; 7 bases line up with TRBD2. Germline V gene sequence: CDR1 MNHEY, CDR2 SMNVEV (reference sequence). With V trimmed by 6 bases and J by 1 base, 15 bases remained unmatched. The CDR3 runs to 17 residues. This CDR3 is CASSPTPTSRESYEQYF. In nucleotides, the CDR3 is TGTGCCAGCAGCCCAACCCCGACTAGCCGTGAATCCTACGAGCAGTACTTC.

This clonotype was counted between two and nine times. The CDR3 DNA follows: TGTGCCAGCAGCGCGGACAGGACCTACTCGCTGAAGCAGTACTTC. Residues: CASSADRTYSLKQYF. The V gene is TRBV7-2, the J gene TRBJ2-7, with 7 bases lining up with TRBD1. CDR3 length: 15 amino acids. V shed 5 bases and J 8 bases; nucleotides not matched to a gene: 15. The germline V gene has CDR1 SGHTA and CDR2 FQGNSA.

V is TRBV2 and J is TRBJ1-1; the D is unclear. The V end was cut by 7 bases, the J end by 4 bases, with 10 bases between. Looked up from germline, CDR1 is SNHLY and CDR2 is FYNNEI. The CDR3 totals 12 residues. The CDR3: CASMAGITEAFF. Written as DNA, the CDR3 is TGTGCCAGCATGGCGGGGATCACTGAAGCTTTCTTT. Looking up the rest from reference TRBV2 and TRBJ1-1 gives the full variable domain: EPEVTQTPSHQVTQMGQEVILRCVPISNHLYFYWYRQILGQKVEFLVSFYNNEISEKSEIFDDQFSVERPDGSNFTLKIRSTKLEDSAMYFCASMAGITEAFFGQGTRLTVV.

This clonotype was seen more than once but under ten times. V is TRBV9 and J is TRBJ2-4, with 7 nucleotides matching TRBD2. The CDR3 runs to 13 residues. J lost 8 bases, V lost 5 bases, and 7 bases had no gene match. Germline V CDR1 and CDR2: SGDLS, YYNGEE. The CDR3 loop is CASRGEGSYIQYF. CDR3 in DNA: TGTGCCAGCAGAGGGGAGGGTTCGTACATTCAGTACTTC.

In the case of this clonotype: Sequence at one end of the junction differs from germline and may be a read error. The rearrangement links TRBV7-2 to TRBJ2-7, with 8 bases matching TRBD2. Germline-derived CDR1 and CDR2 are SGHTA and FQGNSA. The length of the CDR3 is 14 residues. The CDR3 nucleotides read TGTGCCAGCACCGGAAGCGGGAGTAGAAACGAGCAGCACTTC. Its protein product is CASTGSGSRNEQHF.

Concerning this clonotype itself: The junction departs from the called germline gene at one end, perhaps through a read error. The chain has TRBV5-5 and TRBJ2-4; 7 bases map to TRBD1. This CDR3 spans 14 amino acids. Per germline, CDR1 SGHKS and CDR2 YYEKEE (reference sequence). The chain's CDR3 is CASSENRGENIQYF. The DNA for the CDR3 is TGTGCCAGCAGCGAAAACAGGGGAGAAAACATTCAGTATTTC.

This clonotype was counted a few times. CDR3 residues: CASSLGGSGSNEQFF. The CDR3 bases are TGCGCCAGCAGCTTGGGTGGCAGCGGAAGCAATGAGCAGTTCTTC. V gene TRBV5-1 combines with J gene TRBJ2-5; weak D call: TRBD2 (5 bases). The J call is uncertain, as TRBJ2-1 better fits the DNA end. Per germline, CDR1 SGHRS and CDR2 YFSETQ. This CDR3 comprises 15 residues.

This clonotype came up a few times. The chain links TRBV6-5 to TRBJ2-7, with D possibly being TRBD1 or TRBD2 (5 bases each). With 2 bases removed from V and 0 bases from J, the gap between germline ends came to 17 bases. This CDR3 is 17 amino acids long. The germline gives CDR1 MNHEY, CDR2 SVGAGI. The CDR3 DNA is TGTGCCAGCAGTTACCTAACTCCGGGGCCAAGCTCCTACGAGCAGTACTTC. It encodes CASSYLTPGPSSYEQYF.